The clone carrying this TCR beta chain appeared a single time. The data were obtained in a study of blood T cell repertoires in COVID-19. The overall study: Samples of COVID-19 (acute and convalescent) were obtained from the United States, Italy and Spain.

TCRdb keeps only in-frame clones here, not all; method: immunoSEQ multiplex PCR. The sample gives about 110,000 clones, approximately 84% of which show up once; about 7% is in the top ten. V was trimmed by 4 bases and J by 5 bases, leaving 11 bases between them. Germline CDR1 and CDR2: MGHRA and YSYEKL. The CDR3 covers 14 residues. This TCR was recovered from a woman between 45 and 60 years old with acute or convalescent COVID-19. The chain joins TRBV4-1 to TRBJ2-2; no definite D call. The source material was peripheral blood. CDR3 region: CASSPFAATGELFF. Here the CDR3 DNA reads TGCGCCAGCAGCCCCTTTGCGGCAACCGGGGAGCTGTTTTTT.